The T cell receptor (beta chain) described here comes from a study of blood T cells in healthy people across ages (dated by TCRdb to between 2014 and 2016). Concerning the study at large: In model experiments, roughly one uniquely barcoded TCR beta cDNA molecule per two T cells was captured by template switching. For two donors (one aged 18 to 29 and one aged 80 or older), the study analyzed two additional independent replicas of 1 million unique cDNA reads from the same blood draw. To track age-related changes in TCR beta repertoire diversity, the study relied on deep sequencing normalized with unique cDNA molecular identifiers. The donors were split into four age groups: young (average 16 years), middle-aged (39), aged (around 67) and long-lived (roughly 80). Beyond this particular receptor, the publication reports: A strong correlation was found between observed TCR beta diversity and the percentage of naive T cells measured by flow cytometry. As age increased, observed TCR beta diversity per million T cells dropped in a roughly linear way, and a significant reduction was already evident by age about 36. Compared with the aged group, the long-lived group had more naive CD4+ T cells, fewer expanded clones and increased TCR diversity, a pattern suggesting age selection. Because the CMV infection status of the donors was unknown, age-related changes in expanded clonotypes may potentially have been confounded. Conclusive comparison of naive and antigen-experienced compartments was prevented by the profiling of bulk unsorted PBMCs. Estimates of total diversity based on one million sequenced T cells were considered lower bounds and underestimates.

The library was obtained by 5' RACE. Instrument on record: Illumina HiSeq 2500. The second PCR ran for about 7 to 11 cycles and used a J-beta primer mix along with a sample-barcoded 5' primer. Each TCR beta cDNA molecule received a unique molecular identifier from a template-switch 5' adaptor carrying 12 random nucleotides. Each sample yielded at least 2.5 million CDR3-containing paired-end reads. The Mint cDNA synthesis kit, primed by a TRBC-specific oligonucleotide, was used to synthesize first-strand cDNA from all RNA. Following uracil-DNA glycosylase treatment, a first 18-cycle PCR with universal primers M1SS and BC2_uni_R was performed on all cDNA. In the authors' own workflow: For normalization, 1 million high-quality reads, each with a distinct molecular identifier, were randomly selected from each sample. Reads sharing molecular identifiers were discarded rather than binned into consensus sequences. CDR3 identification, clonotype clustering and error correction used MiTCR with a Q25 quality threshold and the strictest error-elimination algorithm. Lower-bound total TCR beta diversity was estimated with a nonparametric unseen species model using Euler transformation. The public reads were reanalyzed by TCRdb: fastp trimming at Q25, MiXCR alignment, in-frame beta chains only. Duplicate CDR3 protein sequences are folded into a single record with the most common DNA and genes. The authors' filters were not applied to this entry. The sample contains roughly 1 million distinct CDR3 sequences, approximately 25% of them found a single time. Together, the top ten hold approximately 0.71% of the sample.

In this sample, this clonotype turned up a few times. The target of this receptor is not known. No much larger clone is present one base from it, and per-base qualities are unavailable. V and J are truncated by 0 bases and 10 bases respectively, leaving an intervening sequence of 10 bases. Reading from cysteine to phenylalanine, the CDR3 counts 13 amino acids. Only the CDR3 DNA is retained, 39 bases long and in frame from the first base. CDR1 and CDR2, per the germline V gene, are SGHRS and YFSETQ. Systemically healthy Caucasian individuals from Russia, 35 to 50 in total and aged roughly 6 to 100 years, were included as donors. Each donor gave roughly 11 milliliters of peripheral blood, drawn into EDTA-treated Vacutainer tubes. Ficoll-Paque density-gradient centrifugation was used to isolate PBMCs, with at least 6 million obtained per sample. Trizol reagent was used to extract total RNA from PBMCs, with at least 6 micrograms per sample. The percentages of naive CD45RAhigh/CD27high T cells were determined by flow cytometry on a PBMC aliquot from every donor.

These data were also filed under a second study, of T cells of mothers and their children. From the second report: The donors were nine systemically healthy Caucasian individuals, made up of three mothers and their six children. cDNA synthesis consumed the entire amount of extracted RNA, loaded at approximately 1.4 ug RNA in each 15 ul reaction. In the second PCR, the M1S primer added sample barcodes and 2-4 random nucleotides. Over 9.5 million TCR beta CDR3 reads were obtained for each mother, and millions of reads were obtained for each child. In both related and unrelated pairs, thymic selection shapes the output of TCR recombination in a similar way, with inherited differences having only a minor effect. Related mother-child pairs always showed normalized repertoire overlap that was slightly higher than in unrelated mother-child pairs, though the difference was never significant. No persistent microchimeric T cell clones were found, with a detection sensitivity of roughly 92 clones per million clonotypes. To look for features that set related mother-child pairs apart from unrelated individuals, the researchers ran deep NGS to compare the TCR beta repertoires of mothers and children. On average, the children were around 11 +/- 4 years old, while the mothers were about 37 +/- 4 years old. After adapters were ligated using NEBNext reagents, the libraries underwent 100+100 nt paired-end sequencing on an Illumina HiSeq 2000. To prevent cross-contamination, the mother and child libraries were prepared one month apart and sequenced in separate runs. Each donor had between about 500,000 and 2,100,000 distinct TCR beta clonotypes identified. Naive TCR beta clonotypes were estimated from low-frequency clonotypes matched to each donor's FACS-determined naive share, without sorting.

This receptor was identified in a girl aged 2-9 years in good health. The chain was built from TRBV5-1 and TRBJ1-4; the D gene is unclear. The sample was blood. The nucleotide sequence reads as follows: TGCGCCAGCAGCTTGGTGACCGGAGGAAAACTGTTTTTT. Translated, it reads CASSLVTGGKLFF.